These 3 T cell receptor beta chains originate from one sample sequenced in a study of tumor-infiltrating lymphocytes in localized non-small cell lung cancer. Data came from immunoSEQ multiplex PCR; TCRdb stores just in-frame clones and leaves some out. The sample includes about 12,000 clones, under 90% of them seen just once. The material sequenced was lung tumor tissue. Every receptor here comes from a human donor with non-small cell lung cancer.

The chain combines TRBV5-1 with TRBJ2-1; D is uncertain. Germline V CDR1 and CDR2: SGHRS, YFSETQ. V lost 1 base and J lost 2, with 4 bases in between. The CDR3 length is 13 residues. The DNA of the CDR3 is TGCGCCAGCAGCTTGCGAACCTACAATGAGCAGTTCTTC. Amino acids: CASSLRTYNEQFF. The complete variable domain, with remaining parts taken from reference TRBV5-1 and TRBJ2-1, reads KAGVTQTPRYLIKTRGQQVTLSCSPISGHRSVSWYQQTPGQGLQFLFEYFSETQRNKGNFPGRFSGRQFSNSRSEMNVSTLELGDSALYLCASSLRTYNEQFFGPGTRLTVL.

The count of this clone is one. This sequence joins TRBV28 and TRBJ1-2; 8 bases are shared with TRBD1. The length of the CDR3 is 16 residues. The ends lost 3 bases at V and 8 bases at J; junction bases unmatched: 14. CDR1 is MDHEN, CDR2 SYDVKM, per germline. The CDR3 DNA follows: TGTGCCAGCAGTTTGGCAGTGGGGCAGGGGGCGCGGGGCTACACCTTC. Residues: CASSLAVGQGARGYTF.

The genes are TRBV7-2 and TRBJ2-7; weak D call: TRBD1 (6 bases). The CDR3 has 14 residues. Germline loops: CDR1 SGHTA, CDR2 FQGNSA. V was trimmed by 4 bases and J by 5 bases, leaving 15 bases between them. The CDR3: CASSYTGFGDEQYF. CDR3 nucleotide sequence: TGTGCCAGCAGCTACACAGGGTTCGGGGACGAGCAGTACTTC.